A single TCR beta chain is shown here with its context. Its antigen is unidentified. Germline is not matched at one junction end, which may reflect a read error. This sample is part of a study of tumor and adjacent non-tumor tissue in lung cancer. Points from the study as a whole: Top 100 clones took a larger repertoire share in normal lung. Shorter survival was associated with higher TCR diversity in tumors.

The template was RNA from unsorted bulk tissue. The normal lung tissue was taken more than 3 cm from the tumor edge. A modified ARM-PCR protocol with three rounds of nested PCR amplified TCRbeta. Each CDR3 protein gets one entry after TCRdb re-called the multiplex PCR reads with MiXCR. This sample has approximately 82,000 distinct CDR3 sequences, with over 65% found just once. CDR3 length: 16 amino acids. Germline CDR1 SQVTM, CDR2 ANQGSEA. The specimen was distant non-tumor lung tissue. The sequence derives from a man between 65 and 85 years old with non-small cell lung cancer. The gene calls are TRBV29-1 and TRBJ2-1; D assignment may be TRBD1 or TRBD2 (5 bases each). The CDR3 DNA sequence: TGTAGCGTTGAGGGAGTCCCCTATCGGGGCTACGATGAGCAGTTCTTC. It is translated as CSVEGVPYRGYDEQFF.